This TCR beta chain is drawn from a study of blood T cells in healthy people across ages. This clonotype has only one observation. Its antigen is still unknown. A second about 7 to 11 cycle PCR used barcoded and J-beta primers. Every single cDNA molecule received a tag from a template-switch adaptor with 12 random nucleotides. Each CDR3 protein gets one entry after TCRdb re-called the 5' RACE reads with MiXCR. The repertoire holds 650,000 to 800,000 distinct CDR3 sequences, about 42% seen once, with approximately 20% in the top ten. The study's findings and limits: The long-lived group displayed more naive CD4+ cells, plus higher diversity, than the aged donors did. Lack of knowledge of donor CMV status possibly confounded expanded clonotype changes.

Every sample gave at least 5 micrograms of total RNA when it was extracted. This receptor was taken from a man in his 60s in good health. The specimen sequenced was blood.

CDR3 region: CASERETGGTDTQYF. In nucleotides, the CDR3 is TGCGCCAGCGAACGGGAGACAGGGGGCACAGATACGCAGTATTTT. This chain connects TRBV5-1 to TRBJ2-3; 8 bases align to TRBD1. V lost 7 bases to trimming and J lost 1 base; unmatched junction nucleotides: 8. The CDR3 has 15 amino acids. Germline lookup yields CDR1 SGHRS and CDR2 YFSETQ.